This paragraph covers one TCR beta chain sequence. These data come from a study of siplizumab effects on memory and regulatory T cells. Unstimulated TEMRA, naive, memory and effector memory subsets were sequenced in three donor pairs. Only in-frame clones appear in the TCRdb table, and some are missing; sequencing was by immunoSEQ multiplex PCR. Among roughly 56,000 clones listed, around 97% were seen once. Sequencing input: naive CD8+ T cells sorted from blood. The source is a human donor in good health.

In DNA, the CDR3 is TGTGCCAGCAGTGAAGGGGGAGGTAACACTGAAGCTTTCTTT. It translates to CASSEGGGNTEAFF. This chain links TRBV2 with TRBJ1-1; D is unresolved. Germline-derived CDR1 and CDR2 are SNHLY and FYNNEI. V lost 1 base and J 2 bases, leaving 8 bases between the germline ends. CDR3 length: 14 amino acids. The full variable domain, in which reference TRBV2 and TRBJ1-1 provide the parts outside the CDR3, is EPEVTQTPSHQVTQMGQEVILRCVPISNHLYFYWYRQILGQKVEFLVSFYNNEISEKSEIFDDQFSVERPDGSNFTLKIRSTKLEDSAMYFCASSEGGGNTEAFFGQGTRLTVV.